These 2 T cell receptor beta chains came from one sample sequenced in a study of tumor-infiltrating lymphocytes in localized non-small cell lung cancer. Generated by immunoSEQ multiplex PCR, the TCRdb table keeps only in-frame clones and is missing some. The profile shows 13,000 or so clones, 68% of them singletons. The sample consisted of uninvolved lung tissue not adjacent to the tumor. These receptors were taken from a human donor with non-small cell lung cancer.

The chain combines TRBV4-2 with TRBJ2-2; 12 bases align to TRBD2. The ends lost 2 bases at V and 0 bases at J; junction bases unmatched: 4. There are 18 residues in the CDR3. CDR1 LGHNA and CDR2 YNFKEQ come from the germline V gene. Here the CDR3 reads CASSQRLAGATNTGELFF. The CDR3 DNA follows: TGTGCCAGCAGCCAACGACTAGCGGGGGCCACGAACACCGGGGAGCTGTTTTTT.

CDR3 nucleotides: TGTGCCTGGAGTGTATTGGGATTTTACGAGCAGTACTTC. This codes for CAWSVLGFYEQYF. The chain combines TRBV30 with TRBJ2-7; D is uncertain. Looked up from germline, CDR1 is GTSNPN and CDR2 is SVGIG (reference sequence). The CDR3 totals 13 residues. V was cut by 0 bases and J by 4 bases, with 10 bases left in between.